A single sample is the source of the 29 T cell receptor beta chains below, sequenced in a study of blood T cell repertoires in COVID-19. The assay was immunoSEQ multiplex PCR, and TCRdb's table has in-frame clones only and misses some. In the table there are approximately 430,000 clones, around 86% of which are singletons. The material sequenced was peripheral blood. These receptors all come from a woman in her 30s with active or convalescent COVID-19.

Only one count was recorded for this clone. The V and J genes are TRBV6-4 and TRBJ2-3, with D tentatively TRBD2 (6 bases). The CDR3 spans 15 residues. V was clipped by 5 bases and J by 2 bases, with 14 bases between them. In germline, CDR1 is MRHNA, CDR2 SNTAGT. The CDR3: CASSPEGLPTDTQYF. The CDR3 nucleotides are TGTGCCAGCAGTCCGGAGGGGCTGCCCACAGATACGCAGTATTTT.

The chain joins TRBV4-1 to TRBJ1-5; 7 nucleotides align to TRBD1. There are 18 residues in the CDR3. From germline, CDR1 is MGHRA and CDR2 YSYEKL. V lost 2 bases and J lost 3; bases outside the gene matches: 13. The CDR3 DNA follows: TGCGCCAGCAGCCAAACCAACTTGGAGGGGGCGTTCAATCAGCCCCAGCATTTT. Translating gives CASSQTNLEGAFNQPQHF.

The chain uses TRBV5-1 and TRBJ1-1, with D maybe TRBD1 (5 bases). This CDR3 is 15 amino acids long. Germline CDR1 is SGHRS and CDR2 is YFSETQ. V was cut by 6 bases and J by 0 bases, with 15 bases left in between. The CDR3: CASTHSGAMNTEAFF. The CDR3 nucleotides are TGCGCCAGCACACACTCTGGGGCCATGAACACTGAAGCTTTCTTT. The full variable domain, completed using reference TRBV5-1 and TRBJ1-1, is KAGVTQTPRYLIKTRGQQVTLSCSPISGHRSVSWYQQTPGQGLQFLFEYFSETQRNKGNFPGRFSGRQFSNSRSEMNVSTLELGDSALYLCASTHSGAMNTEAFFGQGTRLTVV.

The V call is TRBV18, the J call TRBJ2-5, with D tentatively TRBD2 (6 bases). Per the germline V gene, CDR1 is KGHSH and CDR2 is LQKENI. There are 17 residues in the CDR3. Deletions cut 3 bases from V and 1 base from J, with 18 bases between. CDR3 sequence: CASSPGREVQSQETQYF. CDR3 in DNA: TGTGCCAGCTCACCTGGTAGGGAGGTGCAGAGCCAAGAGACCCAGTACTTC.

A single count supports this clone. The chain links TRBV5-8 to TRBJ1-2; the match to TRBD1 covers 11 bases. The V and J ends lost 3 bases and 0 bases, in that order; junction bases with no gene match: 10. CDR1 is SGHTS, CDR2 YDEGEE, per germline. This CDR3 contains 18 residues. The CDR3 is CASSSGDRGLYANYGYTF. CDR3 nucleotide sequence: TGTGCCAGCAGCTCGGGGGACAGGGGGTTGTACGCTAACTATGGCTACACCTTC.

The sample holds a few counts of this clone. The J gene is TRBJ1-6, the V gene TRBV7-8, with 9 bases identical to TRBD1. The CDR3 contains 16 residues. The V segment lost 1 base and the J segment 10 bases; nucleotides outside the gene matches: 8. CDR1 is SGHVS, CDR2 FQNEAQ, per germline. The CDR3 DNA follows: TGTGCCAGCAGCTTAGACCGGGACAGGGTTTACTCACCCCTCCACTTT. Amino acids: CASSLDRDRVYSPLHF.

The rearrangement uses TRBV19 and TRBJ1-6; D is perhaps TRBD1 (6 bases). V lost 4 bases and J lost 10, with 20 bases in between. This CDR3 region has 16 residues. From germline, CDR1 is LNHDA and CDR2 SQIVND (reference sequence). The CDR3 bases are TGTGCCAGTAGTACCCGGGACATACTTAGGGGATCACCCCTCCACTTT. As protein: CASSTRDILRGSPLHF.

The rearrangement uses TRBV5-5 and TRBJ2-3; D perhaps matches TRBD1 (6 bases). V was pared by 2 bases and J by 1 base, with 11 bases between. Germline CDR1 and CDR2: SGHKS and YYEKEE (reference sequence). The CDR3 is 15 amino acids. The CDR3 sequence is CASSFRQAGTDTQYF. CDR3 DNA: TGTGCCAGCAGCTTCCGACAGGCCGGCACAGATACGCAGTATTTT.

The chain carries TRBV24-1 and TRBJ2-3; D not certain. Germline CDR1 and CDR2: KGHDR and SFDVKD. The CDR3 spans 12 residues. V dropped 3 bases and J dropped 6 bases, with 6 bases sitting between them. CDR3 in amino acids: CATSDLLDTQYF. DNA of the CDR3: TGTGCCACCAGTGATCTCTTGGATACGCAGTATTTT.

V is TRBV2 and J is TRBJ1-4; D may be TRBD1 (5 bases). Germline V gene data show CDR1 as SNHLY and CDR2 as FYNNEI. The V gene lost 6 bases and the J gene lost 4 bases, with 15 bases spanning the gap. This CDR3 contains 15 residues. DNA for the CDR3: TGTGCCAGCAGAGAAAAGACAGATTTTAATGAAAAACTGTTTTTT. Protein sequence: CASREKTDFNEKLFF.

This chain joins TRBV5-4 and TRBJ2-1; 7 bases are a match to TRBD1. Unmatched junction bases numbered 1, after V lost 4 bases and J lost 3 bases. The CDR3 is 13 amino acids. CDR1 and CDR2 from the germline V gene are SGHNT and YYREEE (reference sequence). The CDR3 region is CASSGQDYNEQFF. CDR3 in DNA: TGTGCCAGCAGCGGACAGGACTACAATGAGCAGTTCTTC.

This clone occurred a few times. The V and J genes are TRBV7-2 and TRBJ1-1, with no clear D. This CDR3 region has 14 residues. The V end lost 5 bases, the J end lost 1 base, and 11 bases lay between the germline ends. Germline CDR1 SGHTA, CDR2 FQGNSA. CDR3 DNA sequence: TGTGCCAGCAGCCCAAAGCGGGGGAACACTGAAGCTTTCTTT. This codes for CASSPKRGNTEAFF.

The chain has TRBV19 and TRBJ1-2, with D possibly matching TRBD1 (5 bases). The length of the CDR3 is 13 residues. Per the germline V gene, CDR1 is LNHDA and CDR2 is SQIVND (reference sequence). V gave up 2 bases and J gave up 5 bases, with 9 bases separating them. The CDR3 sequence: CASSITGRYGYTF. CDR3 DNA sequence: TGTGCCAGTAGTATAACAGGACGATATGGCTACACCTTC.

V and J are TRBV27 and TRBJ2-1, with D perhaps TRBD2 (6 bases). Trimming shortened V by 0 bases and J by 0 bases, and 9 bases separated the two germline ends. The CDR3 length is 16 residues. Germline V gives CDR1 MNHEY, CDR2 SMNVEV (reference sequence). This CDR3 is CASSLSRGLSYNEQFF. DNA of the CDR3: TGTGCCAGCAGTTTATCAAGGGGACTCTCCTACAATGAGCAGTTCTTC.

The genes are TRBV29-1 and TRBJ1-2; 9 nucleotides align to TRBD1. Germline V gene data show CDR1 as SQVTM and CDR2 as ANQGSEA. This CDR3 contains 12 residues. Unmatched junction bases numbered 7, after V lost 6 bases and J lost 8 bases. CDR3 nucleotides: TGCAGCGTCCGCGACAGGGGGTACGGCTACACCTTC. This sequence encodes CSVRDRGYGYTF.

This clone appeared once. The chain joins TRBV24-1 to TRBJ2-2; 11 nucleotides match TRBD2. CDR1 KGHDR and CDR2 SFDVKD come from the germline V gene. The CDR3 spans 13 residues. V shed 9 bases, J shed 8 bases, and the junction held 4 bases outside the gene matches. Here the CDR3 DNA reads TGTGCCACCCAGGGACTAGCGGAGGGGGAGCTGTTTTTT. It is translated as CATQGLAEGELFF.

The gene calls are TRBV5-4 and TRBJ1-6, with D uncertain. This CDR3 has 16 amino acids. Trimming cost V 0 bases and J 0 bases, with 7 bases left between them. Germline CDR1 and CDR2: SGHNT and YYREEE (reference sequence). The chain's CDR3 is CASSLVRSSYNSPLHF. CDR3 bases: TGTGCCAGCAGCTTGGTCAGAAGCTCCTATAATTCACCCCTCCACTTT.

The gene calls are TRBV29-1 and TRBJ1-1; no clear D. Deletions cut 4 bases from V and 5 bases from J, with 14 bases between. Germline-derived CDR1 and CDR2 are SQVTM and ANQGSEA. This CDR3 is built from 13 residues. This chain's CDR3 is CSVVAGIGTEAFF. The CDR3 coding sequence is TGCAGCGTTGTTGCGGGGATAGGGACTGAAGCTTTCTTT. Using reference TRBV29-1 and TRBJ1-1 for the parts outside the CDR3, the full variable domain is SAVISQKPSRDICQRGTSLTIQCQVDSQVTMMFWYRQQPGQSLTLIATANQGSEATYESGFVIDKFPISRPNLTFSTLTVSNMSPEDSSIYLCSVVAGIGTEAFFGQGTRLTVV.

This chain joins TRBV27 and TRBJ1-2; 7 nucleotides line up with TRBD1. CDR3 size: 10 residues. Per germline, CDR1 MNHEY and CDR2 SMNVEV (reference sequence). V shed 6 bases and J 13 bases; nucleotides not matched to a gene: 5. This CDR3 reads CASRGRQGTF. The CDR3 DNA reads TGTGCCAGCAGGGGCCGACAGGGCACCTTC.

The chain combines TRBV2 with TRBJ1-4; D unresolved. The ends were cut back, 7 bases at V and 4 bases at J, with 13 bases in the middle. The CDR3 is 14 amino acids. The germline V gene has CDR1 SNHLY and CDR2 FYNNEI. The CDR3 here is CASTTESFNEKLFF. In DNA form, the CDR3 reads TGTGCCAGCACTACCGAAAGTTTTAATGAAAAACTGTTTTTT.

This clone was observed a handful of times. The chain is built from TRBV11-2 and TRBJ1-4; 8 positions match TRBD1. This CDR3 contains 16 residues. V dropped 4 bases and J dropped 2; count of bases not matched to a gene: 6. In germline, CDR1 is SGHAT, CDR2 FQNNGV. The CDR3, as DNA: TGTGCCAGCAGCTCTACAGGGGGTAGCACTAATGAAAAACTGTTTTTT. Translation: CASSSTGGSTNEKLFF.

The chain is built from TRBV5-1 and TRBJ2-5, with D perhaps matching TRBD2 (6 bases). The CDR3 consists of 17 residues. V lost 0 bases and J 2 bases, leaving 17 bases between the germline ends. Per germline, CDR1 SGHRS and CDR2 YFSETQ. CDR3 sequence: CASSLAFGGVEQETQYF. CDR3 DNA sequence: TGCGCCAGCAGCTTGGCCTTCGGGGGAGTTGAACAAGAGACCCAGTACTTC.

Here the CDR3 DNA reads TGCGCCAGCAGCTTGGCGGCGGGAAACACCGGGGAGCTGTTTTTT. Encoded protein: CASSLAAGNTGELFF. The chain links TRBV5-1 to TRBJ2-2; D is possibly TRBD2 (6 bases). Trimming removed 0 bases from V and 2 bases from J, with 8 bases in between. CDR3 length: 15 residues. Germline V gene data show CDR1 as SGHRS and CDR2 as YFSETQ.

The V call is TRBV19, the J call TRBJ1-5; weak D call: TRBD1 (5 bases). The CDR3 extends over 17 amino acids. Germline V lookup: CDR1 LNHDA, CDR2 SQIVND (reference sequence). V gave up 7 bases and J gave up 0 bases, with 19 bases separating them. The CDR3 loop is CASTPGGGDYSNQPQHF. DNA for the CDR3: TGTGCCAGTACACCCGGGGGGGGAGATTATAGCAATCAGCCCCAGCATTTT.

This chain links TRBV5-1 with TRBJ2-1; 12 bases are a match to TRBD2. CDR1 and CDR2 from the germline V gene are SGHRS and YFSETQ. V dropped 1 base and J dropped 7; count of bases not matched to a gene: 3. The CDR3 has 15 residues. The CDR3, as DNA: TGCGCCAGCAGCTTGCAACTAGCGGGAGGAAATGAGCAGTTCTTC. It codes for CASSLQLAGGNEQFF.

The J gene is TRBJ2-7, the V gene TRBV5-6, with a possible D match to TRBD1 (7 bases). V was trimmed by 4 bases and J by 3 bases, leaving 14 bases between them. Germline V lookup: CDR1 SGHDT, CDR2 YYEEEE. CDR3 length equals 14 residues. CDR3 amino acids: CASSRGTANYEQYF. CDR3 coding DNA: TGTGCCAGCAGCCGGGGGACAGCGAACTACGAGCAGTACTTC.

The CDR3 coding sequence is TGTGCCAGCAGTTCCGGGGGGCACACTGAAGCTTTCTTT. Amino acid sequence: CASSSGGHTEAFF. The chain recombines TRBV2 with TRBJ1-1, with a weak D call TRBD1 (6 bases). The length of the CDR3 is 13 residues. CDR1 SNHLY and CDR2 FYNNEI come from the germline V gene. Trimming pared 5 bases from V and 3 bases from J, leaving 10 bases between.

This clone was detected only a few times. V usage is TRBV5-1 and J usage is TRBJ1-2; D remains unclear. CDR1 and CDR2 from the germline V gene are SGHRS and YFSETQ. The CDR3 loop spans 14 amino acids. V was pared by 3 bases and J by 6 bases, with 15 bases between. This CDR3 is CASSSAGSLNGYTF. The DNA for the CDR3 is TGCGCCAGCAGCTCGGCCGGGAGCCTTAATGGCTACACCTTC.

This clone has a handful of counts. In nucleotides, the CDR3 is TGCGCCAGCAGCTTGATGGGAGCCGAGCAGTACTTC. Its translation is CASSLMGAEQYF. V is TRBV5-1 and J is TRBJ2-7; TRBD2 is a possible D gene (5 bases). The CDR3 is 12 amino acids. V lost 1 base to trimming and J lost 6 bases, with 8 bases between them. Germline loops: CDR1 SGHRS, CDR2 YFSETQ.